These 24 T cell receptor beta chains were all obtained from the same sample, sequenced in a study of T cell responses to AZD1222 COVID-19 vaccine. The protocol was immunoSEQ multiplex PCR, while the TCRdb copy is restricted to in-frame clones and leaves out a portion. The profile shows 95,000 to 100,000 clones, roughly 87% of them singletons. The material was peripheral blood, obtained on day 0 of AZD1222 vaccination. The receptor source for this set is an adult in good health.

Only a few counts were recorded for this clone. The chain joins TRBV5-1 to TRBJ2-7; 7 bases are a match to TRBD1. There are 15 residues in the CDR3. Trimming cost V 3 bases and J 7 bases; bases outside gene matches: 13. Germline V gene data show CDR1 as SGHRS and CDR2 as YFSETQ. The CDR3 spells CASSWNPGTDFEQYF. The DNA of the CDR3 is TGCGCCAGCAGCTGGAACCCCGGGACAGATTTTGAGCAGTACTTC.

The chain links TRBV19 to TRBJ1-4; TRBD1 is a possible D gene (5 bases). Germline CDR1 LNHDA, CDR2 SQIVND (reference sequence). V shed 0 bases and J shed 16 bases, with 15 bases lying between them. CDR3 length equals 13 residues. The CDR3 is CASSIDWAGLRFF. CDR3 DNA: TGTGCCAGTAGTATAGACTGGGCAGGGCTCAGGTTTTTT.

This chain uses TRBV27 with TRBJ1-2; TRBD1 matches at 11 bases. The CDR3 covers 16 residues. The V segment lost 6 bases and the J segment 8 bases; nucleotides outside the gene matches: 14. Germline V gene lookup returns CDR1 MNHEY and CDR2 SMNVEV (reference sequence). The CDR3 DNA reads as TGTGCCAGCAGACCGACCCGGGACAGGGGGTCGGGGGGCTACACCTTC. Residues: CASRPTRDRGSGGYTF.

The CDR3 is CASSLLGHSNQPQHF. In DNA, the CDR3 is TGCGCCAGCAGCTTGTTGGGACATAGCAATCAGCCCCAGCATTTT. The genes are TRBV5-1 and TRBJ1-5; possible D gene TRBD1, 6 bases. CDR3 length: 15 amino acids. The germline V gene encodes CDR1 SGHRS and CDR2 YFSETQ. Trimming left V 1 base short and J 0 bases short, with 8 bases between.

This clone was found once. This sequence joins TRBV29-1 and TRBJ2-7; a possible D gene is TRBD1 (5 bases). Between the trimmed V and J ends, which lost 1 base and 3 bases, there was a span of 10 bases. Germline values: CDR1 SQVTM, CDR2 ANQGSEA. The CDR3 contains 13 residues. CDR3 sequence: CSVEVVGVYEQYF. The CDR3 DNA reads TGCAGCGTTGAAGTGGTAGGGGTCTACGAGCAGTACTTC.

The chain employs TRBV29-1 and TRBJ1-2, with D perhaps matching TRBD1 (6 bases). The ends were cut back, 6 bases at V and 4 bases at J, with 6 bases in the middle. This CDR3 region has 10 residues. CDR1 is SQVTM, CDR2 ANQGSEA, per germline. This chain's CDR3 is CSVDSYGYTF. CDR3 DNA: TGCAGCGTGGACAGCTATGGCTACACCTTC.

This sequence joins TRBV30 and TRBJ2-1; D is unclear. V lost 3 bases and J lost 0, with 9 bases in between. Germline V gene data show CDR1 as GTSNPN and CDR2 as SVGIG (reference sequence). The CDR3 length is 14 residues. The CDR3, as DNA: TGTGCCTGGAGGAGAGAATTCTCCTACAATGAGCAGTTCTTC. Translating it yields CAWRREFSYNEQFF.

The chain links TRBV30 to TRBJ1-1, with D perhaps matching TRBD1 (5 bases). V dropped 0 bases and J dropped 5 bases, with 10 bases sitting between them. Germline V gene sequence: CDR1 GTSNPN, CDR2 SVGIG (reference sequence). CDR3 length: 13 amino acids. CDR3 region: CAWSVGWGTEAFF. The CDR3 coding sequence is TGTGCCTGGAGTGTAGGCTGGGGGACTGAAGCTTTCTTT.

The chain has TRBV18 and TRBJ2-1; tentatively, D is TRBD1 or TRBD2 (5 bases each). Trimming took 6 bases from V and 0 from J, leaving 9 bases between them. This CDR3 region has 14 residues. Looked up from germline, CDR1 is KGHSH and CDR2 is LQKENI. CDR3 protein: CASSAGSSYNEQFF. CDR3 DNA sequence: TGTGCCAGCTCCGCAGGGAGCTCCTACAATGAGCAGTTCTTC.

The chain recombines TRBV9 with TRBJ2-7, with a possible D match to TRBD2 (6 bases). Germline CDR1 SGDLS, CDR2 YYNGEE. The V and J ends lost 0 bases and 2 bases respectively, with 12 bases between them. CDR3 length equals 15 residues. CDR3 in amino acids: CASSVGGVAAYEQYF. The CDR3 nucleotides are TGTGCCAGCAGCGTAGGTGGGGTAGCGGCCTACGAGCAGTACTTC.

The V gene is TRBV10-3, the J gene TRBJ2-3; D might be TRBD1 (5 bases). The CDR3 consists of 15 residues. The ends were cut back, 9 bases at V and 0 bases at J, with 16 bases in the middle. Per germline, CDR1 ENHRY and CDR2 SYGVKD. The CDR3 region is CAILDSFTSTDTQYF. CDR3 DNA sequence: TGTGCCATTCTAGACAGTTTCACTAGCACAGATACGCAGTATTTT.

The chain is built from TRBV29-1 and TRBJ1-1; the match to TRBD1 covers 10 bases. The V gene end was trimmed by 4 bases and the J gene end by 7 bases; junction bases not matched to a gene: 9. The germline CDR1 and CDR2 sequences are SQVTM and ANQGSEA. The CDR3 runs 14 residues. The CDR3 nucleotides read TGCAGCGTTGGGTTCGCCAGGGACAGGGGTGAAGCTTTCTTT. Its translation is CSVGFARDRGEAFF.

The J gene is TRBJ1-4, the V gene TRBV9, with 7 bases matching TRBD1. CDR1 is SGDLS, CDR2 YYNGEE, per germline. The CDR3 runs 15 residues. The junction had 6 bases not matched to a gene; V was cut back by 2 bases and J by 5 bases. CDR3 nucleotides: TGTGCCAGCAGCGTGGGGGACAGAACGAATGAAAAACTGTTTTTT. Amino acid sequence: CASSVGDRTNEKLFF.

V usage is TRBV10-1 and J usage is TRBJ1-1; D may be TRBD1 (5 bases). V shed 5 bases and J shed 4 bases, with 14 bases lying between them. The CDR3 spans 14 residues. Germline values: CDR1 WNHNN, CDR2 SYGVQD (reference sequence). The CDR3 DNA reads TGCGCCAGCAGTTCGGGGGACTCTACCACTGAAGCTTTCTTT. It encodes CASSSGDSTTEAFF.

This clone appeared once. The chain couples TRBV10-2 to TRBJ2-3, with D hard to call. The CDR3 totals 14 residues. Germline V gene sequence: CDR1 WSHSY, CDR2 SAAADI. Deletions cut 3 bases from V and 0 bases from J, with 7 bases between. Here the CDR3 DNA reads TGCGCCAGCAGTGAATTGGCGAGCACAGATACGCAGTATTTT. Protein sequence: CASSELASTDTQYF.

The chain has TRBV13 and TRBJ1-1; no clear D. V gave up 1 base and J gave up 7 bases, with 10 bases separating them. The CDR3 length is 13 residues. Germline-derived CDR1 and CDR2 are PRHDT and FYEKMQ (reference sequence). CDR3 in amino acids: CASSLVTTLEAFF. The CDR3 DNA follows: TGTGCCAGCAGCTTAGTGACGACCCTTGAAGCTTTCTTT.

The CDR3 here is CARGRGGRSETGELFF. The CDR3 DNA sequence: TGTGCCCGGGGACGGGGCGGACGAAGTGAGACCGGGGAGCTGTTTTTT. This chain uses TRBV30 with TRBJ2-2; possibly TRBD1 or TRBD2 for D (5 bases each). V gave up 8 bases and J gave up 5 bases, with 24 bases separating them. Germline V lookup: CDR1 GTSNPN, CDR2 SVGIG (reference sequence). The CDR3 sequence is 16 residues long.

The chain couples TRBV30 to TRBJ1-2; no firm D call. The CDR3 sequence is 12 residues long. CDR1 is GTSNPN and CDR2 is SVGIG in the germline V gene (reference sequence). Trimming cost V 2 bases and J 4 bases, with 8 bases left between them. The CDR3 region has the DNA TGTGCCTGGAGTCCACGAATCTATGGCTACACCTTC. Translating it yields CAWSPRIYGYTF.

The chain is built from TRBV19 and TRBJ2-3; D is possibly TRBD1 (5 bases). Trimming cost V 3 bases and J 5 bases, with 15 bases left between them. Germline CDR1 reads LNHDA; CDR2 reads SQIVND (reference sequence). The CDR3 extends over 15 amino acids. CDR3 coding DNA: TGTGCCAGTAGTATCCGTCAGGGTTCGGGAGATACGCAGTATTTT. Protein product: CASSIRQGSGDTQYF.

CDR3: CASSRQGELAPYNEQFF. CDR3 in DNA: TGTGCCAGTAGTAGACAGGGTGAGCTAGCGCCCTACAATGAGCAGTTCTTC. V usage is TRBV19 and J usage is TRBJ2-1; D is perhaps TRBD1 (7 bases). CDR3 length: 17 amino acids. V lost 4 bases to trimming and J lost 2 bases, with 18 bases between them. The germline V gene encodes CDR1 LNHDA and CDR2 SQIVND (reference sequence).

The CDR3 DNA sequence: TGTGCCTGGAGTCGGACAGGGATCTATGGCTACACCTTC. Translation: CAWSRTGIYGYTF. The chain links TRBV30 to TRBJ1-2; TRBD1 matches 8 bases. CDR1 and CDR2 from the germline V gene are GTSNPN and SVGIG (reference sequence). With V trimmed by 2 bases and J by 4 bases, 3 bases remained unmatched. The length of the CDR3 is 13 residues. Combining the CDR3 with reference TRBV30 and TRBJ1-2 gives the whole variable domain SQTIHQWPATLVQPVGSPLSLECTVEGTSNPNLYWYRQAAGRGLQLLFYSVGIGQISSEVPQNLSASRPQDRQFILSSKKLLLSDSGFYLCAWSRTGIYGYTFGSGTRLTVV.

The rearrangement uses TRBV11-1 and TRBJ2-4; TRBD2 aligns across 7 bases. Trimming cost V 0 bases and J 5 bases; bases outside gene matches: 7. The germline CDR1 and CDR2 sequences are SGHAT and FQDESV (reference sequence). This CDR3 is built from 16 residues. Here the CDR3 DNA reads TGTGCCAGCAGCTTAGCCTGGGGGGGAGGCGAAAACATTCAGTACTTC. It specifies CASSLAWGGGENIQYF.

The chain employs TRBV11-3 and TRBJ2-2, with 7 bases aligning to TRBD2. Trimming at V came to 5 bases and at J to 2 bases, leaving 5 bases not matched to a gene. From germline, CDR1 is SGHNT and CDR2 YENEEA. The CDR3 runs 15 residues. The CDR3 here is CASSQGGGNTGELFF. CDR3 in DNA: TGTGCCAGCAGCCAAGGCGGGGGAAACACCGGGGAGCTGTTTTTT.

V and J are TRBV7-9 and TRBJ2-7; 7 bases align to TRBD2. This CDR3 is 16 amino acids long. V was clipped by 4 bases and J by 3 bases; unmatched bases: 12. CDR1 and CDR2 (germline): SEHNR, FQNEAQ (reference sequence). This chain's CDR3 is CASSSDSGGRNYEQYF. Here the CDR3 DNA reads TGTGCCAGCAGCTCAGACTCGGGCGGGAGAAACTACGAGCAGTACTTC. Looking up the rest from reference TRBV7-9 and TRBJ2-7 gives the full variable domain: DTGVSQNPRHKITKRGQNVTFRCDPISEHNRLYWYRQTLGQGPEFLTYFQNEAQLEKSRLLSDRFSAERPKGSFSTLEIQRTEQGDSAMYLCASSSDSGGRNYEQYFGPGTRLTVT.